The table lists the clone carrying this T cell receptor beta chain with many counts. The target antigen is unknown. These data are taken from a study of T cells in Graves' hyperthyroidism and ophthalmopathy. Study-wide background: At the time of initial diagnosis and before any treatment, peripheral blood was collected.

The CDR3 loop spans 12 amino acids. Germline V gene lookup returns CDR1 SGHVS and CDR2 FQNEAQ. V lost 5 bases to trimming and J lost 5 bases, with 10 bases between them. Each diagnosis was grounded in clinical symptoms, serum thyroxine and TRAb, thyroid ultrasound, and orbital computed tomography. From RNA transcripts, TCR beta CDR3 regions were amplified. The TCR CDR3 was amplified in a first-round RT-PCR using the HTBI primer set. TCRdb itself ran the multiplex PCR reads through MiXCR, one entry per CDR3 protein. The sample comprises 500,000 to 600,000 distinct CDR3 sequences, roughly 21% of which are singletons, and over 45% rests with the top ten. Notes on the study in general: Among thyroid clonotypes expanded above 0.001, most also appeared in blood.

The origin of this receptor is a middle-aged man with Graves' ophthalmopathy. The chain uses TRBV7-8 and TRBJ2-7; D is ambiguous. What was sequenced was blood. CDR3 amino acids: CASSPPAHEQYF. Here the CDR3 DNA reads TGTGCCAGCAGCCCCCCAGCTCACGAGCAGTACTTC.